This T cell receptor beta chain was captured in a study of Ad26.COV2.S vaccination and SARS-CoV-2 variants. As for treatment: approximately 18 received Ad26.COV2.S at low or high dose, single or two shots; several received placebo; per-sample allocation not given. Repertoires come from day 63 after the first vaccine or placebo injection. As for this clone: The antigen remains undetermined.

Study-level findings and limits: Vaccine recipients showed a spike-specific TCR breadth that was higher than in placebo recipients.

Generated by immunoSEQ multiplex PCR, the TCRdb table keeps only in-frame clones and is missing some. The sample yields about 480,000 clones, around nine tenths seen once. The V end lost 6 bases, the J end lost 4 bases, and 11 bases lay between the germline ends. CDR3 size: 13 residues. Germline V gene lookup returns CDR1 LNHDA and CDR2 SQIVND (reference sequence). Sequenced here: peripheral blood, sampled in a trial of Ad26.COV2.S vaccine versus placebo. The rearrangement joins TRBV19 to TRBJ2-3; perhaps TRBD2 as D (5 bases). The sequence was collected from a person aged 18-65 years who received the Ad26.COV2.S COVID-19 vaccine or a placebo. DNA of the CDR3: TGTGCCAGTAGGGGGAGAGGGTCAGATACGCAGTATTTT. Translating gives CASRGRGSDTQYF. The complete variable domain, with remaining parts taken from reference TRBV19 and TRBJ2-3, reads DGGITQSPKYLFRKEGQNVTLSCEQNLNHDAMYWYRQDPGQGLRLIYYSQIVNDFQKGDIAEGYSVSREKKESFPLTVTSAQKNPTAFYLCASRGRGSDTQYFGPGTRLTVL.